The 10 T cell receptor beta chains in this list originate from one sample, sequenced in a study of blood T cell repertoires in COVID-19. Data came from immunoSEQ multiplex PCR; TCRdb stores just in-frame clones and leaves some out. This table has 200,000 to 250,000 clones, around 80% appearing once. Sequenced: peripheral blood. These receptors were obtained from a human donor in a cohort sampled during active COVID-19.

The sample holds one count of this clone. This chain connects TRBV7-9 to TRBJ2-7; TRBD1 matches at 11 bases. The V gene end was trimmed by 3 bases and the J gene end by 6 bases; junction bases not matched to a gene: 10. Germline V gives CDR1 SEHNR, CDR2 FQNEAQ (reference sequence). This CDR3 region has 16 residues. CDR3 in amino acids: CASSFAPGTGGTEQYF. The CDR3, as DNA: TGTGCCAGCAGCTTTGCCCCCGGGACAGGGGGTACCGAGCAGTACTTC.

This clone was seen just once. V is TRBV5-4 and J is TRBJ2-7, with 10 bases fitting TRBD2. Germline CDR1 reads SGHNT; CDR2 reads YYREEE (reference sequence). The CDR3 length is 16 residues. Unmatched junction bases numbered 3, after V lost 0 bases and J lost 0 bases. The CDR3 DNA reads as TGTGCCAGCAGCTTGGTCGGGACTAGCGCCTCCTACGAGCAGTACTTC. Amino acid sequence: CASSLVGTSASYEQYF.

The chain uses TRBV6-2 or TRBV6-3 and TRBJ2-7; 12 bases agree with TRBD2. Germline V gives CDR1 MNHEY, CDR2 SVGEGT. J gave up 4 bases and V 5 bases, and 3 bases lay outside the gene matches. This CDR3 is built from 14 residues. Here the CDR3 reads CASSRTSGVYEQYF. The CDR3, as DNA: TGTGCCAGCAGTCGGACTAGCGGGGTATACGAGCAGTACTTC.

V gene TRBV28 combines with J gene TRBJ2-1, with a possible D match to TRBD1 (6 bases). This CDR3 is built from 14 residues. Germline values: CDR1 MDHEN, CDR2 SYDVKM. V was trimmed by 8 bases and J by 4 bases, leaving 15 bases between them. CDR3 protein: CASWAPGTYNEQFF. In DNA, the CDR3 is TGTGCCAGCTGGGCCCCCGGGACATACAATGAGCAGTTCTTC.

This clone has a handful of counts. This chain uses TRBV5-1 with TRBJ2-7; 8 bases agree with TRBD1. The germline V gene encodes CDR1 SGHRS and CDR2 YFSETQ. The CDR3 is 14 amino acids. The trim removed 3 bases at V and 3 bases at J, leaving 5 bases unmatched. The CDR3: CASSSVGQGYEQYF. CDR3 nucleotide sequence: TGCGCCAGCAGCTCTGTCGGACAGGGCTACGAGCAGTACTTC.

The CDR3 DNA reads TGTGCCAGCAGTTGGGACAGGGGCGAGACCCAGTACTTC. It translates to CASSWDRGETQYF. The chain is built from TRBV28 and TRBJ2-5, with TRBD1 identical over 10 bases. With V trimmed by 4 bases and J by 5 bases, 1 base remained unmatched. The CDR3 is 13 amino acids. Germline-derived CDR1 and CDR2 are MDHEN and SYDVKM.

The chain links TRBV6-6 to TRBJ1-2, with D unclear. The CDR3 has 15 residues. Trimming shortened V by 2 bases and J by 5 bases, and 15 bases separated the two germline ends. Germline V gene lookup returns CDR1 MNHNY and CDR2 SVGAGI (reference sequence). CDR3: CASSYVTKELYGYTF. The CDR3 DNA reads as TGTGCCAGCAGTTACGTAACGAAGGAGTTATATGGCTACACCTTC.

This clone has a handful of counts. The genes are TRBV10-3 and TRBJ2-3, with 9 bases fitting TRBD1. The CDR3 covers 17 residues. Germline assignment: CDR1 ENHRY and CDR2 SYGVKD. The J segment lost 0 bases and the V segment lost 10 bases, leaving 14 bases of the junction unmatched. The CDR3 DNA sequence: TGTGCCACCAAATTTGGACCCGGGACAGGGAGCACAGATACGCAGTATTTT. Its protein product is CATKFGPGTGSTDTQYF.

The CDR3 reads CASSLQGWGGYGYTF. CDR3 DNA sequence: TGTGCCAGCAGTTTACAGGGTTGGGGCGGCTATGGCTACACCTTC. The chain joins TRBV27 to TRBJ1-2, with D perhaps TRBD1 (5 bases). The CDR3 is made up of 15 amino acids. Trimming took 2 bases from V and 4 from J, leaving 14 bases between them. CDR1 is MNHEY, CDR2 SMNVEV, per germline (reference sequence).

The chain combines TRBV5-6 with TRBJ2-3; D not certain. This CDR3 region has 15 residues. Germline-derived CDR1 and CDR2 are SGHDT and YYEEEE. V lost 0 bases and J lost 5, with 13 bases in between. The DNA for the CDR3 is TGTGCCAGCAGCTTGGAGCTAGGAGCGATAGATACGCAGTATTTT. Amino acid sequence: CASSLELGAIDTQYF. Full variable domain (rest looked up from reference TRBV5-6 and TRBJ2-3): DAGVTQSPTHLIKTRGQQVTLRCSPKSGHDTVSWYQQALGQGPQFIFQYYEEEERQRGNFPDRFSGHQFPNYSSELNVNALLLGDSALYLCASSLELGAIDTQYFGPGTRLTVL.